Below are 12 T cell receptor beta chains sequenced from a single sample in a study of T cell changes during pregnancy in multiple sclerosis. Some clones are missing from TCRdb's copy, which holds only in-frame ones; the method was immunoSEQ multiplex PCR. The sample consists of over 20,000 clones, about 90% of them appearing once. The sequences come from CD4+ T cells from peripheral blood mononuclear cells, collected in the third trimester of pregnancy. All receptors derive from a female donor in good health, enrolled as a control in a pregnancy study.

The chain employs TRBV9 and TRBJ2-2, with 12 nucleotides matching TRBD2. The CDR3 has 17 residues. V lost 1 base and J lost 0; bases outside the gene matches: 1. Germline CDR1 is SGDLS and CDR2 is YYNGEE. CDR3 sequence reads: CASSVTSGGTNTGELFF. The DNA of the CDR3 is TGTGCCAGCAGCGTAACTAGCGGGGGGACGAACACCGGGGAGCTGTTTTTT.

The gene calls are TRBV6-5 and TRBJ1-2, with a weak D call TRBD1 (5 bases). The CDR3 is 15 amino acids. Germline V gene data show CDR1 as MNHEY and CDR2 as SVGAGI. V was cut by 5 bases and J by 1 base, with 14 bases left in between. This CDR3 is CASSPWGEVNYGYTF. DNA of the CDR3: TGTGCCAGCAGTCCCTGGGGGGAAGTTAACTATGGCTACACCTTC.

The V gene is TRBV5-6, the J gene TRBJ1-1; TRBD1 matches 11 bases. The CDR3 is made up of 16 amino acids. Germline V gene sequence: CDR1 SGHDT, CDR2 YYEEEE. The V and J ends lost 1 base and 3 bases, in that order; junction bases with no gene match: 5. CDR3 region: CASSLRGTGGDTEAFF. The CDR3 DNA sequence: TGTGCCAGCAGCTTGAGGGGGACAGGGGGAGACACTGAAGCTTTCTTT.

V and J are TRBV11-2 and TRBJ2-1, with D perhaps TRBD1 (8 bases). Germline V gives CDR1 SGHAT, CDR2 FQNNGV. Trimming cost V 9 bases and J 4 bases, with 25 bases left between them. The length of the CDR3 is 17 residues. The CDR3 loop is CARRQGRLAASYNEQFF. DNA of the CDR3: TGTGCCAGGCGACAGGGGAGGCTAGCGGCCTCTTACAATGAGCAGTTCTTC.

V gene TRBV10-3 combines with J gene TRBJ2-7, with 9 bases that match TRBD2. This CDR3 has 18 amino acids. Losses at the gene ends were 1 base for V and 0 bases for J; bases not matched to a gene: 10. CDR1 and CDR2 from the germline V gene are ENHRY and SYGVKD. The CDR3 region has the DNA TGTGCCATCAGTGAGTTGGGGGGACTAGCTTCCAGCTCCTACGAGCAGTACTTC. This sequence encodes CAISELGGLASSSYEQYF.

A note on this clone: One end of the junction is discordant with germline, which a read error may explain. The V gene is TRBV11-2, the J gene TRBJ2-4; D is possibly TRBD1 (6 bases). The CDR3 contains 13 residues. Germline CDR1 SGHAT, CDR2 FQNNGV. CDR3 sequence: CASSPSDSPQRNF. The CDR3 DNA sequence: TGTGCCAGCAGCCCCTCGGACAGCCCCCAGAGGAACTTC.

V is TRBV7-8 and J is TRBJ2-1; TRBD2 matches 12 bases. Germline CDR1 and CDR2: SGHVS and FQNEAQ. This CDR3 region has 16 residues. V was clipped by 1 base and J by 9 bases; unmatched bases: 7. CDR3 nucleotide sequence: TGTGCCAGCAGCTTAGGACTAGCGGGAGTTGCGGGTGAGCAGTTCTTC. Protein product: CASSLGLAGVAGEQFF.

V usage is TRBV19 and J usage is TRBJ1-6; no definite D call. The CDR3 totals 15 residues. The V gene's germline CDR1 is LNHDA and CDR2 SQIVND (reference sequence). Deletions cut 0 bases from V and 6 bases from J, with 9 bases between. The CDR3 sequence: CASSIEGNGNSPLHF. The DNA of the CDR3 is TGTGCCAGTAGTATAGAGGGCAACGGTAATTCACCCCTCCACTTT.

The rearrangement uses TRBV5-4 and TRBJ2-5, with D perhaps matching TRBD1 (6 bases). Germline CDR1 SGHNT, CDR2 YYREEE (reference sequence). V dropped 1 base and J dropped 4 bases, with 14 bases sitting between them. The CDR3 totals 15 residues. DNA of the CDR3: TGTGCCAGCAGCTTGTATGTCCAGGGGCTAGAGACCCAGTACTTC. Translation: CASSLYVQGLETQYF.

The chain links TRBV19 to TRBJ1-1, with D possibly TRBD1 on 5 matching bases. V was shortened by 4 bases and J by 6 bases, with 12 bases between the two germline ends. This CDR3 contains 13 residues. Germline CDR1 is LNHDA and CDR2 is SQIVND (reference sequence). CDR3 residues: CASSTVQGAEAFF. The CDR3, as DNA: TGTGCCAGTAGTACCGTCCAGGGCGCTGAAGCTTTCTTT.

The chain carries TRBV7-8 and TRBJ2-2; TRBD2 matches 9 bases. After removal of 4 bases from V and 5 bases from J, the junction contained 8 bases not matched to a gene. The CDR3 is made up of 16 amino acids. Germline CDR1 is SGHVS and CDR2 is FQNEAQ. The CDR3 DNA reads TGTGCCAGCAGCTATTTAGCGGGAGTCGGAACCGGGGAGCTGTTTTTT. It is translated as CASSYLAGVGTGELFF.

This chain joins TRBV19 and TRBJ2-5; the D gene is possibly TRBD1 (6 bases). V lost 4 bases and J lost 5, with 20 bases in between. Germline V gene sequence: CDR1 LNHDA, CDR2 SQIVND (reference sequence). The CDR3 length is 16 residues. The CDR3 sequence: CASSNYRDRRRETQYF. CDR3 coding DNA: TGTGCCAGTAGTAACTACAGGGACCGGCGCAGGGAGACCCAGTACTTC.